These 31 T cell receptor beta chains came from one sample sequenced in a study of post-analysis software for immune sequencing data. Whole-study findings and limits: In patients, a few TRBV segments were more frequent than in controls, with TRBV5-6, TRBV5-1 and TRBV20-1 among them.

For these receptors, no antigen is known. Sequencing libraries made from TCR beta cDNA carried unique molecular identifiers. TCRdb used MiXCR to reprocess the PCR reads, holding one entry per CDR3 protein. The profile shows about 680,000 distinct CDR3 sequences, approximately 59% of them singletons. Material: blood. These receptors were collected from a girl aged 2-9 years with multiple sclerosis.

The chain employs TRBV20-1 and TRBJ1-2; 7 bases align to TRBD1. Germline-derived CDR1 and CDR2 are DFQATT and SNEGSKA (reference sequence). The ends lost 6 bases at V and 8 bases at J; junction bases unmatched: 9. The CDR3 is 12 amino acids. The CDR3 bases are TGCAGTGCGGAAGACAGGGTCAGGGGCTACACCTTC. It encodes CSAEDRVRGYTF.

The chain combines TRBV2 with TRBJ2-7; D unresolved. The CDR3 sequence is 11 residues long. Trimming cost V 4 bases and J 7 bases, with 8 bases left between them. The germline V gene has CDR1 SNHLY and CDR2 FYNNEI. The CDR3 loop reads CASSVSEEQYF. The CDR3 DNA sequence: TGTGCCAGCAGTGTTAGTGAGGAGCAGTACTTC.

The chain links TRBV11-3 to TRBJ2-3; D gene unclear. Germline-derived CDR1 and CDR2 are SGHNT and YENEEA. The CDR3 is made up of 14 amino acids. Trimming removed 5 bases at V and 2 bases at J, with 11 bases between. The CDR3 loop reads CASSGVLPTDTQYF. CDR3 sequence (DNA): TGTGCCAGCAGCGGGGTGCTACCCACAGATACGCAGTATTTT.

The chain recombines TRBV14 with TRBJ2-1, with D perhaps TRBD1 (5 bases). The CDR3 contains 13 residues. Trimming removed 7 bases from V and 7 bases from J, with 14 bases in between. CDR1 is SGHDN, CDR2 FVKESK, per germline. The DNA for the CDR3 is TGTGCCAGCAATCCACTGGGGCTGAATGAGCAGTTCTTC. Translated, it gives CASNPLGLNEQFF.

The chain couples TRBV7-3 to TRBJ1-1, with 7 positions matching TRBD1. The CDR3 has 14 amino acids. Trimming cost V 6 bases and J 4 bases; bases outside gene matches: 8. Germline-derived CDR1 and CDR2 are SGHTA and FQGTGA. In nucleotides, the CDR3 is TGTGCCAGCAGTCATGGGCCAGGGGGCACTGAAGCTTTCTTT. As protein: CASSHGPGGTEAFF.

This rearrangement joins TRBV20-1 to TRBJ2-5, with 7 bases fitting TRBD2. Germline CDR1 is DFQATT and CDR2 is SNEGSKA (reference sequence). V lost 0 bases, J lost 1 base, and 5 bases stayed unmatched. The CDR3 loop spans 15 amino acids. Here the CDR3 reads CSARDAQRGQETQYF. The CDR3 nucleotides are TGCAGTGCTAGAGATGCCCAGCGGGGCCAAGAGACCCAGTACTTC.

The rearrangement links TRBV5-1 to TRBJ2-4, with 8 nucleotides matching TRBD2. The tail of the sequence fits TRBJ2-7 better, so the J call may be wrong. The CDR3 totals 13 residues. The germline gives CDR1 SGHRS, CDR2 YFSETQ. DNA for the CDR3: TGCGCCAGCAGCTTCGGGGGGGCGAACGAGCAGTACTTC. Translated, it gives CASSFGGANEQYF.

The chain links TRBV7-2 to TRBJ2-5, with 13 bases lining up with TRBD2. Trimming took 1 base from V and 5 from J; bases not matched to a gene: 7. This CDR3 contains 17 residues. Germline V gene data show CDR1 as SGHTA and CDR2 as FQGNSA. Here the CDR3 reads CASSLGRTSGGRETQYF. The CDR3 nucleotides are TGTGCCAGCAGCTTAGGGCGGACTAGCGGGGGACGGGAGACCCAGTACTTC.

This clonotype appeared a few times. This chain connects TRBV20-1 to TRBJ2-6, with TRBD1 identical over 7 bases. With V trimmed by 2 bases and J by 1 base, 2 bases remained unmatched. The CDR3 totals 15 residues. CDR1 is DFQATT, CDR2 SNEGSKA, per germline (reference sequence). CDR3 in amino acids: CSARLQGSGANVLTF. Written as DNA, the CDR3 is TGCAGTGCTAGACTACAGGGGTCTGGGGCCAACGTCCTGACTTTC.

V and J are TRBV6-1 and TRBJ1-2, with 10 positions matching TRBD1. This CDR3 region has 15 residues. V lost 1 base to trimming and J lost 8 bases; unmatched junction nucleotides: 7. Per the germline V gene, CDR1 is MNHNS and CDR2 is SASEGT. In DNA, the CDR3 is TGTGCCAGCAGTGAAGGGACAGGGGGAGTCGAGGGCTACACCTTC. This codes for CASSEGTGGVEGYTF.

This clonotype was observed a handful of times. This chain uses TRBV6-1 with TRBJ2-7; a weak D match, TRBD1 (5 bases). The CDR3 consists of 14 residues. Germline values: CDR1 MNHNS, CDR2 SASEGT. V was cut by 2 bases and J by 0 bases, with 8 bases left in between. DNA for the CDR3: TGTGCCAGCAGTGAACAGGGATTCTCCTACGAGCAGTACTTC. It is translated as CASSEQGFSYEQYF.

This clonotype was counted only a few times. The chain couples TRBV12-3 or TRBV12-4 to TRBJ2-7; 7 positions match TRBD1. The V and J ends lost 3 bases and 4 bases, in that order; junction bases with no gene match: 3. The CDR3 consists of 13 residues. The DNA of the CDR3 is TGTGCCAGCAGTTTCTTACAGGGGTACGAGCAGTACTTC. It codes for CASSFLQGYEQYF.

CDR3 protein: CASSLQGRYNEQFF. CDR3 DNA: TGTGCCAGCAGCCTACAGGGAAGGTACAATGAGCAGTTCTTC. The rearrangement links TRBV6-5 to TRBJ2-1, with a weak D call TRBD1 (6 bases). This CDR3 has 14 residues. Germline V gene data show CDR1 as MNHEY and CDR2 as SVGAGI. The ends were cut back, 6 bases at V and 4 bases at J, with 13 bases in the middle.

This clonotype was observed a few times. V and J are TRBV11-2 and TRBJ2-5; D gene unclear. The CDR3 sequence is 12 residues long. V was pared by 2 bases and J by 4 bases, with 5 bases between. The germline V gene has CDR1 SGHAT and CDR2 FQNNGV. The CDR3 is CASSLTRETQYF. The CDR3 DNA sequence: TGTGCCAGCAGCTTAACACGAGAGACCCAGTACTTC.

CDR3 in amino acids: CASSLVGSAHGYTF. CDR3 DNA: TGTGCCAGCAGCTTGGTGGGGTCAGCCCATGGCTACACCTTC. The chain couples TRBV5-6 to TRBJ1-2; no reliable D call. Germline-derived CDR1 and CDR2 are SGHDT and YYEEEE. V dropped 0 bases and J dropped 6 bases, with 12 bases sitting between them. The CDR3 extends over 14 amino acids.

The chain has TRBV11-1 and TRBJ2-1; TRBD2 aligns across 10 bases. Germline assignment: CDR1 SGHAT and CDR2 FQDESV (reference sequence). This CDR3 comprises 17 residues. The V segment lost 0 bases and the J segment 9 bases; nucleotides outside the gene matches: 11. Here the CDR3 reads CASSLAGKLAGIIEQFF. In DNA, the CDR3 is TGTGCCAGCAGCTTAGCGGGAAAACTAGCGGGAATAATTGAGCAGTTCTTC.

J is TRBJ2-1 and V is TRBV3-1; D gene unclear. The CDR3 spans 13 residues. CDR1 and CDR2 from the germline V gene are LGHDT and YNNKEL (reference sequence). V lost 5 bases to trimming and J lost 7 bases, with 12 bases between them. The CDR3 is CASSGGLLNEQFF. The CDR3 coding sequence is TGTGCCAGCAGCGGCGGTCTACTTAATGAGCAGTTCTTC.

This clonotype was observed a few times. This chain links TRBV29-1 with TRBJ2-7; 8 nucleotides line up with TRBD2. This CDR3 spans 11 amino acids. Per germline, CDR1 SQVTM and CDR2 ANQGSEA. The CDR3 DNA sequence: TGCAGTATCGGGAGGGAGGGGGAGCAGTACTTC. Translated: CSIGREGEQYF.

The table lists this clonotype with a few counts. The chain is built from TRBV7-2 and TRBJ2-1; 7 bases line up with TRBD2. V lost 1 base to trimming and J lost 1 base; unmatched junction nucleotides: 4. Germline V gene lookup returns CDR1 SGHTA and CDR2 FQGNSA. CDR3 length: 16 residues. CDR3 region: CASSLVAGESYNEQFF. The CDR3 nucleotides are TGTGCCAGCAGCTTAGTGGCGGGGGAATCCTACAATGAGCAGTTCTTC.

This clonotype was observed a few times. A read error may account for a junction end that differs from germline. The V and J genes are TRBV7-7 and TRBJ2-3; D not certain. Germline CDR1 SSHAT, CDR2 FNYEAQ (reference sequence). The CDR3 runs to 13 residues. The CDR3 sequence is CASSLGFADTQYF. The CDR3 nucleotides read TGTGCTAGCAGCTTAGGGTTCGCAGATACGCAGTATTTT. Supplemented by reference TRBV7-7 and TRBJ2-3, the full variable domain reads GAGVSQSPRYKVTKRGQDVTLRCDPISSHATLYWYQQALGQGPEFLTYFNYEAQPDKSGLPSDRFSAERPEGSISTLTIQRTEQRDSAMYRCASSLGFADTQYFGPGTRLTVL.

The chain combines TRBV20-1 with TRBJ1-1; D is unresolved. Germline V gives CDR1 DFQATT, CDR2 SNEGSKA (reference sequence). The CDR3 is made up of 13 amino acids. The V gene lost 3 bases and the J gene lost 1 base, with 9 bases spanning the gap. The CDR3 DNA reads TGCAGTGCTAGTAGGCCAGGGAACACTGAAGCTTTCTTT. This codes for CSASRPGNTEAFF.

The rearrangement joins TRBV5-1 to TRBJ1-2; the D is unclear. Germline lookup yields CDR1 SGHRS and CDR2 YFSETQ. V was clipped by 0 bases and J by 5 bases, with 14 bases between them. The CDR3 covers 15 residues. As DNA, the CDR3 is TGCGCCAGCAGCTTGGACTCGGGCAGATCTTATGGCTACACCTTC. The encoded protein is CASSLDSGRSYGYTF.

This clonotype was observed a few times. This rearrangement joins TRBV7-2 to TRBJ2-3, with D perhaps TRBD2 (5 bases). Germline CDR1 and CDR2: SGHTA and FQGNSA. V was clipped by 5 bases and J by 0 bases, with 6 bases between them. This CDR3 is built from 13 residues. CDR3 region: CASSDYSTDTQYF. CDR3 sequence (DNA): TGTGCCAGCAGCGACTATAGCACAGATACGCAGTATTTT.

The chain employs TRBV20-1 and TRBJ2-1; 7 positions match TRBD2. The CDR3 totals 14 residues. Germline loops: CDR1 DFQATT, CDR2 SNEGSKA (reference sequence). Losses at the gene ends were 3 bases for V and 5 bases for J; bases not matched to a gene: 7. CDR3 loop: CSASGGGRNNEQFF. CDR3 sequence (DNA): TGCAGTGCTAGCGGGGGAGGGCGAAACAATGAGCAGTTCTTC.

This chain joins TRBV5-1 and TRBJ2-1; TRBD1 is a possible D gene (5 bases). Germline CDR1 is SGHRS and CDR2 is YFSETQ. Trimming removed 2 bases from V and 8 bases from J, with 17 bases in between. This CDR3 spans 15 amino acids. CDR3 bases: TGCGCCAGCAGCTTCCAGGGAATTCAGTTGGATGAGCAGTTCTTC. It specifies CASSFQGIQLDEQFF.

The rearrangement uses TRBV5-1 and TRBJ2-1; no firm D call. Germline CDR1 is SGHRS and CDR2 is YFSETQ. There are 13 residues in the CDR3. Trimming left V 6 bases short and J 4 bases short, with 11 bases between. CDR3 amino acids: CASNPVTYNEQFF. CDR3 coding DNA: TGCGCCAGCAACCCGGTAACTTACAATGAGCAGTTCTTC.

This clonotype was observed once. The chain carries TRBV20-1 and TRBJ2-1; TRBD2 matches 8 bases. This CDR3 region has 17 residues. The germline CDR1 and CDR2 sequences are DFQATT and SNEGSKA (reference sequence). With 6 bases clipped from V and 1 base from J, the junction kept 14 bases outside the gene matches. DNA of the CDR3: TGCAGTGCGAGTCTCGGAGCGGGAGTGTGGTCCTACAATGAGCAGTTCTTC. Its translation is CSASLGAGVWSYNEQFF.

V is TRBV20-1 and J is TRBJ2-3; no clear D. Germline-derived CDR1 and CDR2 are DFQATT and SNEGSKA (reference sequence). The CDR3 has 14 amino acids. V was clipped by 6 bases and J by 1 base, with 14 bases between them. This chain's CDR3 is CSASPTAGTDTQYF. The DNA for the CDR3 is TGCAGTGCCAGTCCCACCGCTGGCACAGATACGCAGTATTTT.

The V and J genes are TRBV3-1 and TRBJ2-1; TRBD1 might be the D (6 bases). The better agreement between TRBJ2-7 and the DNA end casts doubt on the J call. CDR1 is LGHDT and CDR2 is YNNKEL in the germline V gene (reference sequence). The CDR3 contains 16 residues. The CDR3 spells CASSPKTGENYNEQYF. For the CDR3, the DNA is TGTGCCAGCAGCCCCAAGACAGGTGAGAATTACAATGAGCAGTACTTC.

J is TRBJ2-7 and V is TRBV10-2; possible D gene TRBD2, 6 bases. The V gene lost 7 bases and the J gene lost 5 bases, with 12 bases spanning the gap. Germline values: CDR1 WSHSY, CDR2 SAAADI. CDR3 size: 12 residues. The CDR3 reads CASISGGDEQYF. DNA for the CDR3: TGCGCCAGCATTAGCGGAGGGGACGAGCAGTACTTC.

The chain links TRBV4-2 to TRBJ2-7, with D hard to call. Deletions cut 0 bases from V and 2 bases from J, with 14 bases between. The CDR3 has 16 residues. The germline CDR1 and CDR2 sequences are LGHNA and YNFKEQ. The CDR3 nucleotides are TGTGCCAGCAGCCAAGATCTCCCCAGCGAACCCTACGAGCAGTACTTC. Its protein is CASSQDLPSEPYEQYF.